Each of the 30 T cell receptor beta chains below was sequenced from the same sample in a study of cytomegalovirus exposure and HLA in healthy donors (dated by TCRdb to about 2017). Library preparation employed the immunoSEQ multiplex PCR assay. The table comes from immuneACCESS by way of TCRdb, which keeps in-frame sequences with V and J called. Part of the clones is missing from these tables; in studies checked, under half for an unresolved V gene and the rest for unknown reasons. Within this sample are 150,000 to 200,000 clones, with about 85% of them counted one time only. The ten largest clonotypes hold approximately 16% of the sample. Sequenced input: PBMCs. The source is a man between 18 and 29 years old in good health and CMV-seropositive.

In this sample, this clone turned up once. The chain employs TRBV2 and TRBJ2-7; D possibly corresponds to TRBD1 (7 bases). The CDR3 has 15 amino acids. V lost 7 bases and J 5 bases, leaving 21 bases between the germline ends. CDR1 and CDR2 (germline): SNHLY, FYNNEI. The CDR3 loop is CASMGLTGKIHEQYF. CDR3 nucleotides: TGTGCCAGCATGGGACTGACAGGGAAAATCCACGAGCAGTACTTC.

The chain employs TRBV9 and TRBJ2-1, with D perhaps matching TRBD2 (5 bases). This CDR3 comprises 15 residues. CDR1 is SGDLS, CDR2 YYNGEE, per germline. Trimming stripped 0 bases from V and 8 bases from J, with 15 bases between. DNA of the CDR3: TGTGCCAGCAGCGTAGATGGGCTAGCCGGCCATGAGCAGTTCTTC. Protein: CASSVDGLAGHEQFF.

The J gene is TRBJ1-4, the V gene TRBV4-1; TRBD1 aligns across 7 bases. The CDR3 contains 17 residues. V shed 1 base, J shed 6 bases, and the junction held 11 bases outside the gene matches. Germline lookup yields CDR1 MGHRA and CDR2 YSYEKL. The CDR3 nucleotides are TGCGCCAGCAGCCAAGGAACGACCGGGACAGTTTATGAAAAACTGTTTTTT. This gives the protein CASSQGTTGTVYEKLFF.

The chain couples TRBV9 to TRBJ1-4; 7 bases match TRBD1. The CDR3 sequence is 15 residues long. In germline, CDR1 is SGDLS, CDR2 YYNGEE. V lost 4 bases and J lost 4; bases outside the gene matches: 7. The CDR3 coding sequence is TGTGCCAGCAGCCCAAGGGACAGAAATAATGAAAAACTGTTTTTT. Its translation is CASSPRDRNNEKLFF.

This chain joins TRBV4-2 and TRBJ2-3; weak D call: TRBD2 (6 bases). Germline CDR1 LGHNA, CDR2 YNFKEQ. Trimming took 4 bases from V and 0 from J, leaving 14 bases between them. This CDR3 is 16 amino acids long. CDR3 nucleotide sequence: TGTGCCAGCAGCCCGGTAGCGGTAGATAGCACAGATACGCAGTATTTT. Translated, it gives CASSPVAVDSTDTQYF.

The V and J genes are TRBV7-8 and TRBJ1-2; 12 nucleotides match TRBD1. Looked up from germline, CDR1 is SGHVS and CDR2 is FQNEAQ. J gave up 2 bases and V 0 bases, and 1 base lay outside the gene matches. CDR3 length: 16 residues. The CDR3 bases are TGTGCCAGCAGCTTAGCCGGGACAGGGGGCAACTATGGCTACACCTTC. Its translation: CASSLAGTGGNYGYTF. Full variable domain (remainder filled in from reference TRBV7-8 and TRBJ1-2): GAGVSQSPRYKVAKRGQDVALRCDPISGHVSLFWYQQALGQGPEFLTYFQNEAQLDKSGLPSDRFFAERPEGSVSTLKIQRTQQEDSAVYLCASSLAGTGGNYGYTFGSGTRLTVV.

J is TRBJ1-2 and V is TRBV28; 7 bases agree with TRBD1. The germline CDR1 and CDR2 sequences are MDHEN and SYDVKM. CDR3 length: 13 residues. The ends lost 4 bases at V and 4 bases at J; junction bases unmatched: 3. The CDR3 DNA reads TGTGCCAGCAGTTCGGACAGGAGCTATGGCTACACCTTC. Translation: CASSSDRSYGYTF.

CDR3 DNA sequence: TGTGCCAGCAGTTCTCCGGGAGGAGGTTCCTACGAGCAGTACTTC. It is translated as CASSSPGGGSYEQYF. The chain employs TRBV28 and TRBJ2-7, with TRBD2 identical over 7 bases. The CDR3 spans 15 residues. V shed 4 bases and J 1 base; nucleotides not matched to a gene: 7. Per germline, CDR1 MDHEN and CDR2 SYDVKM.

CDR3 sequence: CASSPRTGSSYEQYF. CDR3 coding DNA: TGTGCCAGCAGCCCCCGGACAGGTTCCTCCTACGAGCAGTACTTC. The chain recombines TRBV7-9 with TRBJ2-7; 7 nucleotides match TRBD1. CDR3 length: 15 amino acids. The V and J ends lost 5 bases and 0 bases, in that order; junction bases with no gene match: 7. From germline, CDR1 is SEHNR and CDR2 FQNEAQ (reference sequence).

The CDR3 region has the DNA TGCAGCGTTGTACAGGGGGCGAGCAATCAGCCCCAGCATTTT. Its translation: CSVVQGASNQPQHF. The chain has TRBV29-1 and TRBJ1-5; TRBD1 matches at 9 bases. V trimming: 4 bases; J trimming: 1 base; junction bases outside the gene matches: 2. This CDR3 region has 14 residues. Germline V gene data show CDR1 as SQVTM and CDR2 as ANQGSEA.

CDR3 nucleotides: TGTGCTAGTGGTTTGGTACCGGACGGGAAGGAAGATGAGCAGTTCTTC. Amino acid sequence: CASGLVPDGKEDEQFF. V is TRBV12-5 and J is TRBJ2-1, with a weak D call TRBD2 (5 bases). This CDR3 contains 16 residues. Germline-derived CDR1 and CDR2 are LGHNT and FRNRAP. Trimming shortened V by 0 bases and J by 8 bases, and 17 bases separated the two germline ends.

The chain couples TRBV6-1 to TRBJ1-3; TRBD1 might be the D (5 bases). Trimming took off 4 bases at V and 8 bases at J, with 12 bases between the two ends. Germline values: CDR1 MNHNS, CDR2 SASEGT. There are 13 residues in the CDR3. In DNA form, the CDR3 reads TGTGCCAGCAGTGCCATCAGGGCGGACACCATATATTTT. It yields the protein CASSAIRADTIYF.

The CDR3 loop reads CASSSGQGSGYTF. The DNA for the CDR3 is TGCGCCAGCAGCTCCGGACAGGGGAGCGGCTACACCTTC. The gene calls are TRBV10-1 and TRBJ1-2; 9 nucleotides line up with TRBD1. The J segment lost 8 bases and the V segment lost 6 bases, leaving 7 bases of the junction unmatched. There are 13 residues in the CDR3. Per the germline V gene, CDR1 is WNHNN and CDR2 is SYGVQD (reference sequence).

The chain is built from TRBV28 and TRBJ2-7; D is perhaps TRBD2 (5 bases). V was trimmed by 3 bases and J by 3 bases, leaving 21 bases between them. The CDR3 is 17 residues long. Per the germline V gene, CDR1 is MDHEN and CDR2 is SYDVKM. This chain's CDR3 is CASSFRDRGRANYEQYF. The DNA of the CDR3 is TGTGCCAGCAGTTTTAGAGATCGGGGTAGGGCGAACTACGAGCAGTACTTC.

CDR3 in DNA: TGTGCCTGGAGTGTGGGGGCCTCCTACGAGCAGTACTTC. It translates to CAWSVGASYEQYF. The chain links TRBV30 to TRBJ2-7; the D gene is possibly TRBD1 (6 bases). Trimming left V 0 bases short and J 0 bases short, with 6 bases between. Germline assignment: CDR1 GTSNPN and CDR2 SVGIG (reference sequence). The CDR3 has 13 amino acids. The entire variable domain, with the rest obtained from reference TRBV30 and TRBJ2-7, is as follows: SQTIHQWPATLVQPVGSPLSLECTVEGTSNPNLYWYRQAAGRGLQLLFYSVGIGQISSEVPQNLSASRPQDRQFILSSKKLLLSDSGFYLCAWSVGASYEQYFGPGTRLTVT.

V gene TRBV14 combines with J gene TRBJ2-1; tentative D call: TRBD1 (6 bases). CDR1 and CDR2 (germline): SGHDN, FVKESK. The CDR3 is made up of 14 amino acids. V lost 4 bases and J lost 6, with 13 bases in between. In nucleotides, the CDR3 is TGTGCCAGCAGCCCCTTGGGGGCCGTCAATGAGCAGTTCTTC. As protein: CASSPLGAVNEQFF.

This chain connects TRBV20-1 to TRBJ1-2; D uncertain. Trimming took off 5 bases at V and 5 bases at J, with 9 bases between the two ends. This CDR3 has 11 amino acids. Germline CDR1 and CDR2: DFQATT and SNEGSKA (reference sequence). The DNA for the CDR3 is TGCAGTGCTTACCCAGGTTATGGCTACACCTTC. It encodes CSAYPGYGYTF.

This chain connects TRBV5-1 to TRBJ2-7; no reliable D call. Germline CDR1 reads SGHRS; CDR2 reads YFSETQ. The CDR3 sequence is 13 residues long. Trimming pared 0 bases from V and 2 bases from J, leaving 6 bases between. The CDR3 here is CASSLDPTYEQYF. The CDR3 DNA sequence: TGCGCCAGCAGCTTGGACCCTACCTACGAGCAGTACTTC.

The gene calls are TRBV2 and TRBJ2-7; 7 positions match TRBD1. CDR3 size: 15 residues. CDR1 and CDR2 from the germline V gene are SNHLY and FYNNEI. The J segment lost 9 bases and the V segment lost 4 bases, leaving 15 bases of the junction unmatched. The DNA for the CDR3 is TGTGCCAGCAGTGTTGAAGGGGGCCCCACAGGTTGGCAGTACTTC. Translating gives CASSVEGGPTGWQYF. The variable domain in full, with the rest retrieved from reference TRBV2 and TRBJ2-7, is EPEVTQTPSHQVTQMGQEVILRCVPISNHLYFYWYRQILGQKVEFLVSFYNNEISEKSEIFDDQFSVERPDGSNFTLKIRSTKLEDSAMYFCASSVEGGPTGWQYFGPGTRLTVT.

This rearrangement joins TRBV27 to TRBJ2-7, with 10 bases aligning to TRBD2. With V trimmed by 2 bases and J by 2 bases, 0 bases remained unmatched. The CDR3 spans 14 residues. Germline CDR1 and CDR2: MNHEY and SMNVEV (reference sequence). The CDR3: CASSLLAGAYEQYF. The CDR3 nucleotides read TGTGCCAGCAGTTTACTAGCGGGAGCCTACGAGCAGTACTTC.

This clone showed up just once. This chain connects TRBV7-2 to TRBJ2-7; TRBD1 matches at 7 bases. Germline V gene sequence: CDR1 SGHTA, CDR2 FQGNSA. V trimming: 5 bases; J trimming: 3 bases; junction bases outside the gene matches: 7. The CDR3 has 14 residues. The CDR3 protein is CASSRQGIDYEQYF. CDR3 bases: TGTGCCAGCAGCCGACAGGGTATAGACTACGAGCAGTACTTC.

This clone was seen more than once but under ten times. CDR3 in DNA: TGTGCCAGCAGTTCCGGGACAGGGCCTTCACCCCTCCACTTT. Encoded protein: CASSSGTGPSPLHF. V and J are TRBV28 and TRBJ1-6, with TRBD1 matching over 9 bases. CDR3 length: 14 amino acids. Unmatched junction bases numbered 4, after V lost 4 bases and J lost 9 bases. Germline V gives CDR1 MDHEN, CDR2 SYDVKM. Full variable domain (rest looked up from reference TRBV28 and TRBJ1-6): DVKVTQSSRYLVKRTGEKVFLECVQDMDHENMFWYRQDPGLGLRLIYFSYDVKMKEKGDIPEGYSVSREKKERFSLILESASTNQTSMYLCASSSGTGPSPLHFGNGTRLTVT.

This chain connects TRBV4-1 to TRBJ1-2; D gene ambiguous. The CDR3 totals 17 residues. V was trimmed by 0 bases and J by 4 bases, leaving 18 bases between them. The germline gives CDR1 MGHRA, CDR2 YSYEKL. This CDR3 is CASSQDYLGLPGYGYTF. The CDR3 nucleotides read TGCGCCAGCAGCCAAGATTATCTTGGACTTCCTGGCTATGGCTACACCTTC.

Comment on this clone: The sample has other DNA sequences that encode this CDR3 too. The V call is TRBV18, the J call TRBJ2-7, with D unresolved. This CDR3 contains 13 residues. From germline, CDR1 is KGHSH and CDR2 LQKENI. The V gene lost 3 bases and the J gene lost 0 bases, with 6 bases spanning the gap. The CDR3 DNA reads TGTGCCAGCTCACCTCCAGGCTCCTACGAGCAGTACTTC. Translating gives CASSPPGSYEQYF.

This chain connects TRBV28 to TRBJ2-3; 11 nucleotides agree with TRBD2. Germline lookup yields CDR1 MDHEN and CDR2 SYDVKM. Losses at the gene ends were 3 bases for V and 1 base for J; bases not matched to a gene: 6. The CDR3 has 17 amino acids. The CDR3 sequence: CASSFPTSGTRTDTQYF. CDR3 DNA: TGTGCCAGCAGTTTTCCGACTAGCGGGACCCGCACAGATACGCAGTATTTT.

The V gene is TRBV6-5, the J gene TRBJ2-1, with 7 bases fitting TRBD2. Germline assignment: CDR1 MNHEY and CDR2 SVGAGI. J lost 3 bases, V lost 0 bases, and 5 bases had no gene match. The CDR3 covers 16 residues. This CDR3 is CASSYSGGAVYNEQFF. As DNA, the CDR3 is TGTGCCAGCAGTTACTCGGGAGGGGCCGTCTACAATGAGCAGTTCTTC.

This chain uses TRBV27 with TRBJ2-1; D is uncertain. Germline V gives CDR1 MNHEY, CDR2 SMNVEV (reference sequence). Trimming pared 5 bases from V and 2 bases from J, leaving 7 bases between. The CDR3 consists of 13 residues. CDR3 residues: CASSLSPYNEQFF. Here the CDR3 DNA reads TGTGCCAGCAGTCTCTCCCCCTACAATGAGCAGTTCTTC.

The chain recombines TRBV14 with TRBJ2-2; D might be TRBD2 (6 bases). The germline V and J ends were trimmed by 6 bases and 5 bases, with 19 bases remaining between them. This CDR3 has 16 residues. Germline CDR1 reads SGHDN; CDR2 reads FVKESK. The CDR3 is CASSPDSLGRTGELFF. CDR3 sequence (DNA): TGTGCCAGCAGTCCTGACAGCCTAGGGAGGACCGGGGAGCTGTTTTTT. The full variable domain, rest sourced from reference TRBV14 and TRBJ2-2, is EAGVTQFPSHSVIEKGQTVTLRCDPISGHDNLYWYRRVMGKEIKFLLHFVKESKQDESGMPNNRFLAERTGGTYSTLKVQPAELEDSGVYFCASSPDSLGRTGELFFGEGSRLTVL.

CDR3 loop: CALDEGRYEQYF. The CDR3 nucleotides are TGTGCCCTTGACGAGGGCCGCTACGAGCAGTACTTC. The rearrangement links TRBV6-1 to TRBJ2-7; maybe TRBD2 (5 bases). V shed 11 bases and J shed 3 bases, with 14 bases lying between them. The length of the CDR3 is 12 residues. The germline CDR1 and CDR2 sequences are MNHNS and SASEGT.

The chain is built from TRBV27 and TRBJ2-1; perhaps TRBD1 as D (5 bases). The germline gives CDR1 MNHEY, CDR2 SMNVEV (reference sequence). The CDR3 spans 14 residues. The germline V and J ends were trimmed by 2 bases and 4 bases, with 9 bases remaining between them. CDR3 sequence reads: CASSLPGPYNEQFF. Written as DNA, the CDR3 is TGTGCCAGCAGTTTACCAGGGCCATACAATGAGCAGTTCTTC.